Listed below are T cell receptor beta chains from one sample, sequenced in a study of OX40 agonist ivuxolimab in advanced cancers. Clones were read by immunoSEQ multiplex PCR, and TCRdb kept only the in-frame ones, dropping some. The data contain 76,000 or so clones, 70% to 90% of them singletons. The sequencing here drew on CD4+ or CD8+ T cells sorted from blood, taken in a trial of the OX40 agonist ivuxolimab. Receptors were obtained from an adult with an advanced solid tumor such as melanoma, head and neck, liver or kidney cancer. The CDR3 runs from the conserved cysteine through the conserved F or W. The order of the fields is CDR3 DNA, CDR3 protein, D gene, J gene, clone size, V gene. A D gene is named only where the DNA matches it firmly. The size entry is marked missing in some rows and otherwise reads once, few, many or a size class.

TGTGCCAGTACCGGCAAGGCCCGCTCCTACAATGAGCAGTTCTTC | CASTGKARSYNEQFF | NA | TRBJ2-1 | once | TRBV19
TGTGCCACAGGGGCGGGTGGGGAGACCCAGTACTTC | CATGAGGETQYF | NA | TRBJ2-5 | NA | TRBV5-6
TGTGCCACCAGCAGTCTAGCGGAAGACACAGATACGCAGTATTTT | CATSSLAEDTDTQYF | TRBD2 | TRBJ2-3 | NA | TRBV15
TGTGCCAGCAGCCGACAGGGCTCTAGCACAGATACGCAGTATTTT | CASSRQGSSTDTQYF | TRBD1 | TRBJ2-3 | NA | TRBV7-2
TGTGCCAGCAGTCACGGGTCGGACACTGAAGCTTTCTTT | CASSHGSDTEAFF | NA | TRBJ1-1 | NA | TRBV6-5
TGTGCCAGCAGGGCGACAGGATACGAGCAGTACTTC | CASRATGYEQYF | NA | TRBJ2-7 | NA | TRBV2
TGTGCCAGCAGTTTGCAGGACGGTAACAATGAGCAGTTCTTC | CASSLQDGNNEQFF | NA | TRBJ2-1 | NA | TRBV28
TGTGCCAGCAGTTCCCCCGATAGCAATCAGCCCCAGCATTTT | CASSSPDSNQPQHF | NA | TRBJ1-5 | NA | TRBV27
TGTGCCAGCAGCTCCCCACAGGGCCCCTACGAGCAGTACTTC | CASSSPQGPYEQYF | NA | TRBJ2-7 | NA | TRBV11-3
TGTGCCAGCAGCTTAGATCCGCTTAGGGGTACTATGAACACTGAAGCTTTCTTT | CASSLDPLRGTMNTEAFF | NA | TRBJ1-1 | NA | TRBV11-3
TGTGCCTGGAACTCCGGGACAGGAGCCTACGAGCAGTACTTC | CAWNSGTGAYEQYF | TRBD1 | TRBJ2-7 | NA | TRBV30
TGTGCCAGCAATGGGGGCACTGAAGCTTTCTTT | CASNGGTEAFF | NA | TRBJ1-1 | few | TRBV28
TGTGCCAGCAGCGCCAACAGGGATCCCGGGGCCAACGTCCTGACTTTC | CASSANRDPGANVLTF | NA | TRBJ2-6 | NA | TRBV11-2
TGTGCCAGTCATCGGCGGGAGAGGAAGGATACGCAGTATTTT | CASHRRERKDTQYF | TRBD2 | TRBJ2-3 | once | TRBV2
TGCGCCAGCAGACCGGACGGTAGCTCTGGAAACACCATATATTTT | CASRPDGSSGNTIYF | NA | TRBJ1-3 | NA | TRBV4-1
TGTGCCATCAGCCACGACAGGAATAATGAAAAACTGTTTTTT | CAISHDRNNEKLFF | NA | TRBJ1-4 | NA | TRBV10-3
TGTGCCTGGAGTGTACTGGGCGAGCAGTACTTC | CAWSVLGEQYF | NA | TRBJ2-7 | NA | TRBV30
TGTGCCAGTAGTCCGCGGGACCGGGCCTACGAGCAGTACTTC | CASSPRDRAYEQYF | NA | TRBJ2-7 | NA | TRBV19
TGTGCCAGCAGGGACAGGGGAATAAGCAATCAGCCCCAGCATTTT | CASRDRGISNQPQHF | TRBD1 | TRBJ1-5 | once | TRBV2
TGTGCCAGCAGTGACTCAGCGGGAGGGTACAATGAGCAGTTCTTC | CASSDSAGGYNEQFF | TRBD2 | TRBJ2-1 | few | TRBV6-4
TGTGCCAGCAGCTTAGGCAGGCAGGGGGCAGGAGAGACCCAGTACTTC | CASSLGRQGAGETQYF | TRBD1 | TRBJ2-5 | NA | TRBV13
TGTGCCAGCTCACGCCTAGCGGGAAGCCTCACAGATACGCAGTATTTT | CASSRLAGSLTDTQYF | TRBD2 | TRBJ2-3 | NA | TRBV18
TGCGCCAGCAGCCAAGCCCCACTAGCGGGAGGGCAGAATGAGCAGTTCTTC | CASSQAPLAGGQNEQFF | TRBD2 | TRBJ2-1 | NA | TRBV4-1
TGTGCCAGCAGTGGACTAGCGGGGAGCTCCTACGAGCAGTACTTC | CASSGLAGSSYEQYF | TRBD2 | TRBJ2-7 | NA | TRBV6-1
TGTGCCAGCTCGAGTCAGAGGGACACTGAAGCTTTCTTT | CASSSQRDTEAFF | NA | TRBJ1-1 | NA | TRBV6-4
TGTGCCAGTAGTCGGACAGGAACTTTCAACTATGGCTACACCTTC | CASSRTGTFNYGYTF | TRBD1 | TRBJ1-2 | NA | TRBV19
TGTGCCACCGGGACTAGCGGGAGTACCGGGGAGCTGTTTTTT | CATGTSGSTGELFF | TRBD2 | TRBJ2-2 | NA | TRBV25-1
TGTGCCAGTAGAGCGACAGGCAATTCACCCCTCCACTTT | CASRATGNSPLHF | NA | TRBJ1-6 | once | TRBV19
TGTGCCAGCAGTGAGAACAGGGGGGGATACAATGAGCAGTTCTTC | CASSENRGGYNEQFF | NA | TRBJ2-1 | once | TRBV2
TGCGCCAGCAGCCTCAGGGGAGCTGACGAAAAACTGTTTTTT | CASSLRGADEKLFF | NA | TRBJ1-4 | NA | TRBV5-1
TGTGCCAGCAGCCCCCGGGTAAGGTCGAACACCGGGGAGCTGTTTTTT | CASSPRVRSNTGELFF | NA | TRBJ2-2 | NA | TRBV9